These 30 T cell receptor beta chains share one sample of origin, sequenced in a study of regulatory T cells in long-lasting Graves disease. Through Arm-PCR of CDR3 regions and iRepertoire HTBI primers, TCR beta libraries were built. TCRdb itself ran the multiplex PCR reads through MiXCR, one entry per CDR3 protein. Found here are 700,000 or so distinct CDR3 sequences, about 32% of them singletons; the top ten hold around 42%. As for time point: persistent/refractory GD, antithyroid drugs over 5 years with positive TRAb. Extracted PBMC RNA gave rise to the TCR library. Sequencing used peripheral blood mononuclear cells (PBMCs), obtained when the disease was refractory, from a patient treated with antithyroid drugs. The source of these receptors is a female donor with Graves disease.

This clonotype was seen a few times. The V and J genes are TRBV7-6 and TRBJ2-7; possibly TRBD2 for D (6 bases). Germline lookup yields CDR1 SGHVS and CDR2 FNYEAQ. This CDR3 contains 14 residues. The germline V and J ends were trimmed by 1 base and 2 bases, with 9 bases remaining between them. The CDR3 DNA follows: TGTGCCAGCAGCTTAGGGGGGACTCCCTACGAGCAGTACTTC. Translating it yields CASSLGGTPYEQYF.

This clonotype turned up a few times. The gene calls are TRBV19 and TRBJ2-7; 7 positions match TRBD1. The length of the CDR3 is 15 residues. V shed 3 bases, J shed 5 bases, and the junction held 10 bases outside the gene matches. Germline V lookup: CDR1 LNHDA, CDR2 SQIVND (reference sequence). In DNA, the CDR3 is TGTGCCAGTAGTATGGACAGGCGGGCCGTCGACGAGCAGTACTTC. The encoded protein is CASSMDRRAVDEQYF. The full variable domain, with the rest looked up from reference TRBV19 and TRBJ2-7, is DGGITQSPKYLFRKEGQNVTLSCEQNLNHDAMYWYRQDPGQGLRLIYYSQIVNDFQKGDIAEGYSVSREKKESFPLTVTSAQKNPTAFYLCASSMDRRAVDEQYFGPGTRLTVT.

This chain connects TRBV6-2 or TRBV6-3 to TRBJ1-3; no clear D. Germline CDR1 reads MNHEY; CDR2 reads SVGEGT. The V end was cut by 5 bases, the J end by 0 bases, with 11 bases between. This CDR3 contains 15 residues. The CDR3 region has the DNA TGTGCCAGCAGTGTAACAGTCAGCTCTGGAAACACCATATATTTT. Protein: CASSVTVSSGNTIYF.

As concerns this clonotype: A clone one base away is much larger, so this may be a read error. Without the conserved terminal phenylalanine or tryptophan, this CDR3 likely stems from a read error. This rearrangement joins TRBV28 to TRBJ1-5; TRBD1 might be the D (6 bases). V lost 5 bases and J 3 bases, leaving 8 bases between the germline ends. CDR1 and CDR2 (germline): MDHEN, SYDVKM. The CDR3 covers 13 residues. CDR3: CASSQGYNQPQHL. The CDR3 DNA sequence: TGTGCCAGCAGTCAGGGGTACAATCAGCCCCAGCATTTA.

The chain combines TRBV5-1 with TRBJ1-1; the D gene is possibly TRBD1 (6 bases). The germline gives CDR1 SGHRS, CDR2 YFSETQ. V was shortened by 0 bases and J by 2 bases, with 14 bases between the two germline ends. The CDR3 runs 16 residues. The CDR3 sequence is CASSLANTGSNTEAFF. CDR3 bases: TGCGCCAGCAGCTTGGCTAATACAGGGAGCAACACTGAAGCTTTCTTT.

This clonotype has more than one count but fewer than ten. The chain recombines TRBV7-3 with TRBJ1-1, with TRBD1 matching 7 bases. V shed 4 bases, J shed 5 bases, and the junction held 4 bases outside the gene matches. The CDR3 is 13 residues long. Per the germline V gene, CDR1 is SGHTA and CDR2 is FQGTGA. In DNA, the CDR3 is TGTGCCAGCAGCTCGGGACAGCCGACTGAAGCTTTCTTT. This sequence encodes CASSSGQPTEAFF.

With respect to this clonotype: This may be a read error: a much more frequent sequence differs by one nucleotide. This rearrangement joins TRBV28 to TRBJ1-2; D is undetermined. The CDR3 runs to 13 residues. From germline, CDR1 is MDHEN and CDR2 SYDVKM. V lost 3 bases and J lost 4, with 9 bases in between. In DNA form, the CDR3 reads TGTGCCAGCAGTTTGGCAGCGGGCTATGGCTACACCTTC. This encodes CASSLAAGYGYTF.

Details on this clonotype: A much larger clonotype is one base distant, so this may be a read error. Since the CDR3 does not end with the conserved phenylalanine or tryptophan, this likely comes from a read error. CDR3: CASSRNPRIPSYEQYL. The CDR3, as DNA: TGTGCCAGCAGCCGAAACCCGCGGATACCCTCCTACGAGCAGTACCTC. The chain couples TRBV28 to TRBJ2-7; D uncertain. This CDR3 has 16 amino acids. Trimming stripped 6 bases from V and 0 bases from J, with 18 bases between. The V gene's germline CDR1 is MDHEN and CDR2 SYDVKM.

V and J are TRBV2 and TRBJ2-3, with 9 bases aligning to TRBD2. Looked up from germline, CDR1 is SNHLY and CDR2 is FYNNEI. The CDR3 is 16 residues long. With 3 bases clipped from V and 4 bases from J, the junction kept 8 bases outside the gene matches. This chain's CDR3 is CASSDRLAGVSDTQYF. CDR3 DNA: TGTGCCAGCAGTGATCGATTAGCGGGAGTCTCAGATACGCAGTATTTT.

This clonotype has just a few counts. This chain links TRBV12-3 or TRBV12-4 with TRBJ1-3; D is possibly TRBD1 (6 bases). This CDR3 comprises 14 residues. Trimming pared 6 bases from V and 2 bases from J, leaving 11 bases between. The CDR3: CASSPQGAGNTIYF. The CDR3 nucleotides are TGTGCCAGCAGCCCACAGGGAGCTGGAAACACCATATATTTT.

Note on this clonotype: This may be a read error, as it is one base from a much larger clone. The genes are TRBV6-1 and TRBJ1-5; TRBD1 agrees at 9 bases. The CDR3 sequence is 15 residues long. With 7 bases clipped from V and 10 bases from J, the junction kept 14 bases outside the gene matches. CDR1 MNHNS and CDR2 SASEGT come from the germline V gene. The chain's CDR3 is CASISQGAGEDPQHF. The CDR3 bases are TGTGCCAGCATTTCACAGGGGGCGGGGGAGGATCCCCAGCATTTT.

The rearrangement links TRBV10-3 to TRBJ1-1; D not certain. The V end lost 7 bases, the J end lost 0 bases, and 9 bases lay between the germline ends. Germline V lookup: CDR1 ENHRY, CDR2 SYGVKD. The CDR3 sequence is 13 residues long. CDR3 sequence: CAIMGTVNTEAFF. The CDR3 bases are TGTGCCATCATGGGAACGGTGAACACTGAAGCTTTCTTT.

The V and J genes are TRBV4-1 and TRBJ2-1; D unresolved. Germline V gene data show CDR1 as MGHRA and CDR2 as YSYEKL. Between the trimmed V and J ends, which lost 3 bases and 0 bases, there was a span of 12 bases. The CDR3 sequence is 16 residues long. CDR3 in DNA: TGCGCCAGCAGCCAGTCTTGGGGAAGCTCCTACAATGAGCAGTTCTTC. As protein: CASSQSWGSSYNEQFF.

This rearrangement joins TRBV7-9 to TRBJ2-7, with TRBD2 matching over 7 bases. The CDR3 runs 14 residues. Germline V gene sequence: CDR1 SEHNR, CDR2 FQNEAQ (reference sequence). The ends lost 7 bases at V and 5 bases at J; junction bases unmatched: 11. The CDR3, as DNA: TGTGCCAGCAACTCCGGCGGGAGTGCACACGAGCAGTACTTC. Translated, it gives CASNSGGSAHEQYF.

V is TRBV29-1 and J is TRBJ2-5; possibly TRBD1 or TRBD2 for D (7 bases each). Germline assignment: CDR1 SQVTM and CDR2 ANQGSEA. The length of the CDR3 is 14 residues. The V and J ends lost 1 base and 5 bases respectively, with 14 bases between them. CDR3 nucleotide sequence: TGCAGCGTTGAAGGGGGGGGCAGGGGGGAGACCCAGTACTTC. Encoded protein: CSVEGGGRGETQYF.

The count of this clonotype is one. CDR3 in amino acids: CASSRGPLAYEQYF. The DNA for the CDR3 is TGTGCCAGCAGCCGCGGGCCGCTAGCCTACGAGCAGTACTTC. V and J are TRBV6-1 and TRBJ2-7; D is possibly TRBD2 (5 bases). Germline V gives CDR1 MNHNS, CDR2 SASEGT. Trimming stripped 6 bases from V and 2 bases from J, with 14 bases between. This CDR3 has 14 residues.

The V gene is TRBV6-2 or TRBV6-3, the J gene TRBJ1-2, with 11 nucleotides matching TRBD1. With V trimmed by 6 bases and J by 6 bases, 9 bases remained unmatched. Germline V gene sequence: CDR1 MNHEY, CDR2 SVGEGT. This CDR3 contains 15 residues. The CDR3 region has the DNA TGTGCCAGCAGACCCCCGGGACAGGGGGTAGATGGCTACACCTTC. This gives the protein CASRPPGQGVDGYTF.

Concerning this clonotype itself: The conserved phenylalanine or tryptophan normally closing the CDR3 is absent here, so this likely arose from a read error. The chain joins TRBV6-2 or TRBV6-3 to TRBJ1-1; TRBD1 agrees at 7 bases. The CDR3 is made up of 14 amino acids. V shed 4 bases and J 7 bases; nucleotides not matched to a gene: 9. The V gene's germline CDR1 is MNHEY and CDR2 SVGEGT. CDR3 protein: CASSSTGVFNEAFL. CDR3 DNA sequence: TGTGCCAGCAGTTCTACAGGGGTGTTTAATGAAGCTTTCCTT.

Only a few counts were recorded for this clonotype. The CDR3 bases are TGTGCCAGCAGCCCGACCACAGGGTTCCATGGCTACACCTTC. Protein: CASSPTTGFHGYTF. V gene TRBV9 combines with J gene TRBJ1-2; D might be TRBD1 (6 bases). Germline loops: CDR1 SGDLS, CDR2 YYNGEE. Between the trimmed V and J ends, which lost 4 bases and 6 bases, there was a span of 16 bases. This CDR3 comprises 14 residues.

CDR3 sequence reads: CSVGTVNTGELFF. The CDR3, as DNA: TGCAGCGTGGGGACGGTGAACACCGGGGAGCTGTTTTTT. The chain uses TRBV29-1 and TRBJ2-2, with D possibly being TRBD1 or TRBD2 (5 bases each). CDR3 length equals 13 residues. Germline loops: CDR1 SQVTM, CDR2 ANQGSEA. The V end was cut by 6 bases, the J end by 1 base, with 9 bases between.

CDR3 sequence: CASSFESRNEKLFF. Here the CDR3 DNA reads TGTGCCAGCAGCTTCGAGAGCCGAAATGAAAAACTGTTTTTT. The chain employs TRBV11-2 and TRBJ1-4; D uncertain. The V gene lost 3 bases and the J gene lost 5 bases, with 10 bases spanning the gap. The CDR3 is 14 residues long. Germline loops: CDR1 SGHAT, CDR2 FQNNGV.

The chain recombines TRBV19 with TRBJ2-5, with 7 bases lining up with TRBD2. The germline V gene encodes CDR1 LNHDA and CDR2 SQIVND (reference sequence). There are 17 residues in the CDR3. V gave up 4 bases and J gave up 4 bases; unmatched junction bases: 15. As DNA, the CDR3 is TGTGCCAGTAGTAGCCCTCCGACAGCGGGACGCCGAGAGACCCAGTACTTC. Its protein product is CASSSPPTAGRRETQYF.

This chain connects TRBV20-1 to TRBJ1-3, with D unresolved. The CDR3 has 14 amino acids. The germline V gene has CDR1 DFQATT and CDR2 SNEGSKA (reference sequence). V was shortened by 3 bases and J by 2 bases, with 11 bases between the two germline ends. The CDR3, as DNA: TGCAGTGCTAGTAGGAGGGAACCTGGAAACACCATATATTTT. It codes for CSASRREPGNTIYF.

This clonotype was recorded many times. This rearrangement joins TRBV30 to TRBJ2-5, with 14 bases identical to TRBD2. Germline V lookup: CDR1 GTSNPN, CDR2 SVGIG (reference sequence). The V gene end was trimmed by 3 bases and the J gene end by 4 bases; junction bases not matched to a gene: 7. The CDR3 loop spans 16 amino acids. DNA of the CDR3: TGTGCCTGGAGCTCAGGACTAGCGGGAGGAGGAGAGACCCAGTACTTC. Translation gives CAWSSGLAGGGETQYF.

This clonotype was seen a handful of times. The chain employs TRBV9 and TRBJ1-1; maybe TRBD1 (5 bases). This CDR3 contains 16 residues. Germline values: CDR1 SGDLS, CDR2 YYNGEE. Trimming took off 0 bases at V and 0 bases at J, with 12 bases between the two ends. The CDR3 nucleotides read TGTGCCAGCAGCGTAGGTTCGAGGGGCGTGAACACTGAAGCTTTCTTT. Translation: CASSVGSRGVNTEAFF. The variable domain in full, with the rest retrieved from reference TRBV9 and TRBJ1-1, is DSGVTQTPKHLITATGQRVTLRCSPRSGDLSVYWYQQSLDQGLQFLIQYYNGEERAKGNILERFSAQQFPDLHSELNLSSLELGDSALYFCASSVGSRGVNTEAFFGQGTRLTVV.

This clonotype has only a few counts. V usage is TRBV29-1 and J usage is TRBJ2-5; D gene uncertain. V lost 4 bases, J lost 3 bases, and 12 bases lay in between. CDR1 is SQVTM, CDR2 ANQGSEA, per germline. The CDR3 runs 13 residues. The CDR3 DNA follows: TGCAGCGTTGTGTCGAGGCTGAAAGAGACCCAGTACTTC. This codes for CSVVSRLKETQYF.

This clonotype was observed a handful of times. This rearrangement joins TRBV11-2 to TRBJ1-1; D remains ambiguous. This CDR3 is 17 amino acids long. CDR1 is SGHAT, CDR2 FQNNGV, per germline. The ends were cut back, 1 base at V and 1 base at J, with 16 bases in the middle. The CDR3 DNA reads as TGTGCCAGCAGCTTAGGGGAGCGTTTTAAGTCGAACACTGAAGCTTTCTTT. It encodes CASSLGERFKSNTEAFF.

This clonotype has only a few counts. The DNA of the CDR3 is TGTGCCTGGAATCAAATAGCGGGACCGTGGGAGACCCAGTACTTC. This translates into CAWNQIAGPWETQYF. This rearrangement joins TRBV30 to TRBJ2-5; 8 bases fit TRBD2. The junction had 12 bases not matched to a gene; V was cut back by 4 bases and J by 5 bases. The CDR3 consists of 15 residues. The V gene's germline CDR1 is GTSNPN and CDR2 SVGIG (reference sequence). Using reference TRBV30 and TRBJ2-5 for the parts outside the CDR3, the full variable domain is SQTIHQWPATLVQPVGSPLSLECTVEGTSNPNLYWYRQAAGRGLQLLFYSVGIGQISSEVPQNLSASRPQDRQFILSSKKLLLSDSGFYLCAWNQIAGPWETQYFGPGTRLLVL.

This chain uses TRBV5-4 with TRBJ2-5, with 10 bases fitting TRBD2. CDR1 and CDR2 from the germline V gene are SGHNT and YYREEE (reference sequence). V was pared by 3 bases and J by 4 bases, with 12 bases of the junction left unmatched. The CDR3 is 17 amino acids. Here the CDR3 DNA reads TGTGCCAGCAGCTGGTTCGGTGTAGCGGGAGGAGGAGAGACCCAGTACTTC. It translates to CASSWFGVAGGGETQYF.

This clonotype has a count of ten or more. CDR3: CSARDRRGSHGEQYF. The CDR3 coding sequence is TGCAGTGCTAGAGACCGCCGCGGGAGTCACGGCGAGCAGTACTTC. This chain uses TRBV20-1 with TRBJ2-7; the match to TRBD2 covers 7 bases. Germline CDR1 and CDR2: DFQATT and SNEGSKA (reference sequence). Losses at the gene ends were 0 bases for V and 6 bases for J; bases not matched to a gene: 11. CDR3 length: 15 residues.